These 9 T cell receptor beta chains came from one sample sequenced in a study of T cell changes during pregnancy in multiple sclerosis. TCRdb's table, derived via immunoSEQ multiplex PCR, lists solely in-frame clones and lacks some. The data show approximately 94,000 clones, with 92% seen just once and 1.9% held by the top ten. The source material was peripheral blood, sampled after pregnancy. The source of these receptors is a female donor with multiple sclerosis, enrolled in a pregnancy study.

The chain combines TRBV5-4 with TRBJ2-2; TRBD1 is a possible D gene (6 bases). The germline V gene encodes CDR1 SGHNT and CDR2 YYREEE (reference sequence). The ends were cut back, 1 base at V and 6 bases at J, with 16 bases in the middle. The CDR3 has 16 residues. The CDR3 reads CASSLPLQGSAGELFF. CDR3 bases: TGTGCCAGCAGCTTGCCCCTACAGGGTTCGGCCGGGGAGCTGTTTTTT.

V usage is TRBV10-3 and J usage is TRBJ1-6, with 8 positions matching TRBD1. V was pared by 4 bases and J by 14 bases, with 10 bases of the junction left unmatched. The germline V gene has CDR1 ENHRY and CDR2 SYGVKD. This CDR3 has 14 amino acids. The chain's CDR3 is CAISALGQGASLHF. The CDR3 nucleotides are TGTGCCATCAGTGCCTTAGGACAGGGTGCCTCCCTCCACTTT.

The V call is TRBV27, the J call TRBJ2-7, with D unresolved. CDR1 and CDR2 (germline): MNHEY, SMNVEV (reference sequence). The CDR3 contains 15 residues. Between the trimmed V and J ends, which lost 3 bases and 1 base, there was a span of 13 bases. For the CDR3, the DNA is TGTGCCAGCAGTTTTCACAGCCGAAAATCCTACGAGCAGTACTTC. Its protein is CASSFHSRKSYEQYF.

The count of this clone is one. The genes are TRBV30 and TRBJ1-2; D remains unclear. V shed 8 bases and J shed 7 bases, with 20 bases lying between them. Germline V gene lookup returns CDR1 GTSNPN and CDR2 SVGIG (reference sequence). The CDR3 runs 13 residues. The CDR3 region has the DNA TGTGCCCTCGGTCGTGCACTCTCCTCTGGCTACACCTTC. Translation gives CALGRALSSGYTF.

The V gene is TRBV29-1, the J gene TRBJ2-7; no firm D call. Trimming took 4 bases from V and 0 from J, leaving 7 bases between them. This CDR3 comprises 12 residues. Germline V gene data show CDR1 as SQVTM and CDR2 as ANQGSEA. The CDR3 protein is CSVVGRSYEQYF. Here the CDR3 DNA reads TGCAGCGTTGTTGGGCGCTCCTACGAGCAGTACTTC.

Only one count was recorded for this clone. This sequence joins TRBV6-1 and TRBJ2-6; D is undetermined. The germline V gene has CDR1 MNHNS and CDR2 SASEGT. CDR3 size: 14 residues. The V gene lost 3 bases and the J gene lost 4 bases, with 7 bases spanning the gap. The CDR3: CASSDLQGANVLTF. The DNA for the CDR3 is TGTGCCAGCAGTGATCTCCAGGGGGCCAACGTCCTGACTTTC.

Of note for this clone: At one end the junction does not follow the germline gene, possibly because of a read error. V is TRBV23-1 and J is TRBJ2-6, with a tentative D call TRBD1 (6 bases). TRBV23-1 is placed among ORFs of uncertain function. CDR3 length: 16 residues. The CDR3 spells CARSLQGSSGANVLTF. The CDR3 region has the DNA TGCGCCCGCAGTTTACAGGGTAGCTCTGGGGCCAACGTCCTGACTTTC.

The chain recombines TRBV19 with TRBJ1-5; 8 bases match TRBD1. Germline V gives CDR1 LNHDA, CDR2 SQIVND (reference sequence). The trim removed 5 bases at V and 3 bases at J, leaving 6 bases unmatched. The CDR3 loop spans 15 amino acids. The CDR3 loop reads CASSLPGQVNQPQHF. CDR3 coding DNA: TGTGCCAGTAGTTTGCCGGGACAGGTCAATCAGCCCCAGCATTTT. The variable domain in full, completed from reference TRBV19 and TRBJ1-5, reads DGGITQSPKYLFRKEGQNVTLSCEQNLNHDAMYWYRQDPGQGLRLIYYSQIVNDFQKGDIAEGYSVSREKKESFPLTVTSAQKNPTAFYLCASSLPGQVNQPQHFGDGTRLSIL.

Worth noting for this clone: This same CDR3 is encoded by further DNA sequences in the sample. This chain uses TRBV18 with TRBJ1-2, with TRBD1 matching over 9 bases. The CDR3 spans 14 residues. J was trimmed by 5 bases and V by 6 bases; bases with no gene match: 7. The germline CDR1 and CDR2 sequences are KGHSH and LQKENI. Written as DNA, the CDR3 is TGTGCCAGCTCGTCGACAGGGGGGGATTATGGCTACACCTTC. This encodes CASSSTGGDYGYTF.